One sample yielded the 2 T cell receptor beta chains listed below, sequenced in a study of cytomegalovirus exposure and HLA in healthy donors. Both 60 Vbeta primers and 13 Jbeta primers went into the PCR. The data were produced by immunoSEQ multiplex PCR, yet TCRdb's version contains in-frame clones alone and is incomplete. The sample includes tens of thousands of clones, 55% to 75% seen only once; the top ten take 12%. Sequencing used PBMCs. The receptors were sampled from a man aged 55 to 69 in good health and CMV-seropositive.

This chain uses TRBV2 with TRBJ1-2, with D unresolved. The CDR3 runs 14 residues. Germline CDR1 reads SNHLY; CDR2 reads FYNNEI. V was cut by 2 bases and J by 7 bases, with 14 bases left in between. This CDR3 reads CASSEREPRSGYTF. CDR3 bases: TGTGCCAGCAGTGAAAGGGAGCCCCGGAGTGGCTACACCTTC.

V and J are TRBV5-1 and TRBJ2-2; TRBD2 is a possible D gene (6 bases). V lost 5 bases and J lost 5, with 16 bases in between. Germline-derived CDR1 and CDR2 are SGHRS and YFSETQ. The CDR3 runs to 15 residues. CDR3 in amino acids: CASRIGGLSTGELFF. The CDR3 bases are TGCGCCAGCAGGATCGGGGGACTTTCTACCGGGGAGCTGTTTTTT.